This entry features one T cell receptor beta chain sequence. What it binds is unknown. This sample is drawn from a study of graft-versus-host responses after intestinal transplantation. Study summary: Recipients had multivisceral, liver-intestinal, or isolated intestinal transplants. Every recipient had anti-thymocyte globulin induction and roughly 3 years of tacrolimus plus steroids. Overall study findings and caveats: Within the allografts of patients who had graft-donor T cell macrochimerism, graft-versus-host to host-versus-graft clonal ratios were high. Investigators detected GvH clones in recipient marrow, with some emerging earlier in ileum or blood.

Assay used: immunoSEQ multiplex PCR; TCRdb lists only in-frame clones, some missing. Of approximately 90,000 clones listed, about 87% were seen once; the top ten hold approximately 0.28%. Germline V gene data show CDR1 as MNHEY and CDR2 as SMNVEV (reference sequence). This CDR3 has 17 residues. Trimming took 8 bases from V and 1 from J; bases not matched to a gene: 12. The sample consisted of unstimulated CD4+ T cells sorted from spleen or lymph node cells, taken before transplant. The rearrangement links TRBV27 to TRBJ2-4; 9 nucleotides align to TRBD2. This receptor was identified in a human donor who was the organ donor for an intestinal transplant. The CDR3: CASGSSGGPGAKNIQYF. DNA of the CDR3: TGTGCCAGCGGTTCCAGCGGGGGGCCCGGGGCCAAAAACATTCAGTACTTC.